The rows below give T cell receptor beta chains drawn from one sample of a study of graft-versus-host responses after intestinal transplantation. Profiling relied on immunoSEQ multiplex PCR, and the TCRdb table lists in-frame clones only, not all of them. The sample lists some 90,000 clones; about four fifths were seen once. Their cognate antigens are unknown. The input for sequencing was unstimulated CD4+ T cells sorted from spleen or lymph node cells, taken before intestinal transplant. Every receptor here comes from a human donor who received an intestinal transplant. The CDR3 runs from the conserved cysteine through the conserved F or W.

V gene: TRBV5-1; CDR3 protein: CASSLVSGGSISEQFF
V gene: TRBV4-1; CDR3 protein: CASTPGLGSGANVLTF
V gene: TRBV2; CDR3 protein: CASSEPVGGLAGRNDNEQFF
V gene: TRBV7-2; CDR3 protein: CASSPGQGRNTEAFF
V gene: TRBV5-1; CDR3 protein: CASSLGRGDGYTF
V gene: TRBV11-3; CDR3 protein: CASSLMGGAINEQFF
V gene: TRBV5-1; CDR3 protein: CASSFSGGANTGELFF
V gene: TRBV18; CDR3 protein: CASSPRSHTGELFF
V gene: TRBV28; CDR3 protein: CASRSYYGYTF
V gene: TRBV2; CDR3 protein: CASSGTSFRVEQFF
V gene: TRBV11-2; CDR3 protein: CASSLIAGAETQYF
V gene: TRBV15; CDR3 protein: CATSRDPVNTEAFF
V gene: TRBV28; CDR3 protein: CASRLVNPGQGASGYTF
V gene: TRBV15; CDR3 protein: CATSMSNYGYTF
V gene: TRBV19; CDR3 protein: CATSLGASGGYEQYF
V gene: TRBV29-1; CDR3 protein: CSLQGGDGVGTETQYF
V gene: TRBV14; CDR3 protein: CASSPYTAYTQYF
V gene: TRBV11-2; CDR3 protein: CASSLRSSYNEQFF
V gene: TRBV29-1; CDR3 protein: CSVASSYEQYF
V gene: TRBV9; CDR3 protein: CASSPRTSGGSYNEQFF
V gene: TRBV11-3; CDR3 protein: CASSSPGTSHSDTQYF
V gene: TRBV19; CDR3 protein: CASSIVLGGGGQPQHF
V gene: TRBV29-1; CDR3 protein: CSVARTASYGYTF
V gene: TRBV5-1; CDR3 protein: CASSFFGAQETQYF
V gene: TRBV7-8; CDR3 protein: CASSFPDRGEQYF
V gene: TRBV5-1; CDR3 protein: CASSLVVTGNTGELFF
V gene: TRBV18; CDR3 protein: CASSPSASRETQYF
V gene: TRBV5-4; CDR3 protein: CASSLGGPPSDTQYF